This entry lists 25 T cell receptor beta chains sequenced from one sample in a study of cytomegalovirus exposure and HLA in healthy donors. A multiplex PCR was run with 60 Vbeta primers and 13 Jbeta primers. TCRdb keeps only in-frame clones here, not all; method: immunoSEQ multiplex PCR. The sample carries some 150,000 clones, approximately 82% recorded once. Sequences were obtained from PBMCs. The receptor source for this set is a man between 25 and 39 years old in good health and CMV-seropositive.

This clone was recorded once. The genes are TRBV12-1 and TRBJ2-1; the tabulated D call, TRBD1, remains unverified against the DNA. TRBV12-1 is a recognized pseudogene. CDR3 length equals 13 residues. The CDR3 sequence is CASSGDRAREQFF. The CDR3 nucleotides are TGTGCCAGCAGCGGAGACAGGGCGAGGGAGCAGTTCTTC.

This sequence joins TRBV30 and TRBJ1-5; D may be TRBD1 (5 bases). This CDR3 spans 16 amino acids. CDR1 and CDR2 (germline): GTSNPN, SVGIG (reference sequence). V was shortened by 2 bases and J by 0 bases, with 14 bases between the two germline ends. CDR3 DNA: TGTGCCTGGAGTTTCGGACACAGTAATAGCAATCAGCCCCAGCATTTT. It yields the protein CAWSFGHSNSNQPQHF. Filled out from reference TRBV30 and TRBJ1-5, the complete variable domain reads SQTIHQWPATLVQPVGSPLSLECTVEGTSNPNLYWYRQAAGRGLQLLFYSVGIGQISSEVPQNLSASRPQDRQFILSSKKLLLSDSGFYLCAWSFGHSNSNQPQHFGDGTRLSIL.

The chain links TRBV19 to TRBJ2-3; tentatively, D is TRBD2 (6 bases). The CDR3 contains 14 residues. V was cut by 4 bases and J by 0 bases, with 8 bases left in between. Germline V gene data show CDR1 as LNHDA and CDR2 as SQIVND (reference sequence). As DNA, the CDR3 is TGTGCCAGTAGTAGCGGGGCTAGCACAGATACGCAGTATTTT. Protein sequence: CASSSGASTDTQYF.

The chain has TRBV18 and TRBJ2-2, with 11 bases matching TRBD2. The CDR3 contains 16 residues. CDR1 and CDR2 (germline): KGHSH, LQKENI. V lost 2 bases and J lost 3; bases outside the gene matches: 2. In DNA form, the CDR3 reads TGTGCCAGCTCACCAGGGACTAGCGGACACACCGGGGAGCTGTTTTTT. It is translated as CASSPGTSGHTGELFF. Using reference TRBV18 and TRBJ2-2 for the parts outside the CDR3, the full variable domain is NAGVMQNPRHLVRRRGQEARLRCSPMKGHSHVYWYRQLPEEGLKFMVYLQKENIIDESGMPKERFSAEFPKEGPSILRIQQVVRGDSAAYFCASSPGTSGHTGELFFGEGSRLTVL.

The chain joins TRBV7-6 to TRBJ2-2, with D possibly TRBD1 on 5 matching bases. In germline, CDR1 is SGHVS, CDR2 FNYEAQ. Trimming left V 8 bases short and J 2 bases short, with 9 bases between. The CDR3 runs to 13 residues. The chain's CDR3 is CASSTGNTGELFF. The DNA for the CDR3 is TGTGCCAGCTCAACAGGAAACACCGGGGAGCTGTTTTTT.

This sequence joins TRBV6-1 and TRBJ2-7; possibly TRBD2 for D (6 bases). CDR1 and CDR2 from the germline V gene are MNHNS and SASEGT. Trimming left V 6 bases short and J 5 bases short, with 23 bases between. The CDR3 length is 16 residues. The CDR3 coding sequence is TGTGCCAGCAGAGAATTGGAGGGGATAGGGGATGACGAGCAGTACTTC. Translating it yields CASRELEGIGDDEQYF.

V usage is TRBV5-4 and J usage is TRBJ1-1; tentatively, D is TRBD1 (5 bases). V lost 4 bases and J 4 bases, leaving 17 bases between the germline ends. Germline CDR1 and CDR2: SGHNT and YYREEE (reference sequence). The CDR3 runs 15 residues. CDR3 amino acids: CASSTLTVGVTEAFF. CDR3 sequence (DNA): TGTGCCAGCAGCACTCTTACGGTAGGGGTCACTGAAGCTTTCTTT.

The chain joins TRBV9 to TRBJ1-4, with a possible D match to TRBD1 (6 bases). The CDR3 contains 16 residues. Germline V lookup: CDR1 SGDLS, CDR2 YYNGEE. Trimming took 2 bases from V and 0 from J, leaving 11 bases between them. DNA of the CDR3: TGTGCCAGCAGCGTCGGGACAACTGCAACTAATGAAAAACTGTTTTTT. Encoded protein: CASSVGTTATNEKLFF.

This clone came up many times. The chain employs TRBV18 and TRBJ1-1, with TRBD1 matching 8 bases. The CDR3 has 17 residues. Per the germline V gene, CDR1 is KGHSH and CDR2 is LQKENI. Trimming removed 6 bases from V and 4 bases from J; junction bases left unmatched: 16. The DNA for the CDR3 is TGTGCCAGCTCCCCCCTTGGGCAGGGGGCGCAGAGCACTGAAGCTTTCTTT. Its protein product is CASSPLGQGAQSTEAFF.

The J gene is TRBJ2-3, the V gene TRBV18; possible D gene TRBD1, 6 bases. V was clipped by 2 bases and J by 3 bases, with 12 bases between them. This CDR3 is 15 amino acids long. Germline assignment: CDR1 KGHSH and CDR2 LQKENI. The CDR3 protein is CASSPRYRETDTQYF. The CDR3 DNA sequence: TGTGCCAGCTCACCAAGGTACAGGGAGACAGATACGCAGTATTTT.

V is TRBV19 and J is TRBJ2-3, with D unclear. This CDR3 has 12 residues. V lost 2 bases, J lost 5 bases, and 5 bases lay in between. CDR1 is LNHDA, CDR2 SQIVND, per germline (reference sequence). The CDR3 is CASSITGDTQYF. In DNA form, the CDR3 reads TGTGCCAGTAGTATAACTGGAGATACGCAGTATTTT.

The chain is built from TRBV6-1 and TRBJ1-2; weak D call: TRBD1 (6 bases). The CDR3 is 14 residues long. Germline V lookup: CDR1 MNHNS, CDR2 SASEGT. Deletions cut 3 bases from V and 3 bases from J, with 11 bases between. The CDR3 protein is CASSDQTGYYGYTF. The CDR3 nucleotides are TGTGCCAGCAGTGACCAGACAGGCTACTATGGCTACACCTTC.

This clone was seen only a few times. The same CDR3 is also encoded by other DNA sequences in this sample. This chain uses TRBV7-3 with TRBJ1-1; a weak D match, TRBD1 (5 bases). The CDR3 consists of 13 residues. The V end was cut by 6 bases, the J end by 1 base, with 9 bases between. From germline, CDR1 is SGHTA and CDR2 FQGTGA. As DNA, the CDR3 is TGTGCCAGCAGTTCAGGACAGAACACTGAAGCTTTCTTT. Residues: CASSSGQNTEAFF.

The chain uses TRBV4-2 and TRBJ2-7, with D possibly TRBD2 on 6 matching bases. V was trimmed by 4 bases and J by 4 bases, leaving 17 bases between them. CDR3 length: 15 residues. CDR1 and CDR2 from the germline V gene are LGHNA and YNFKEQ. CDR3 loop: CASSLAGTEIYEQYF. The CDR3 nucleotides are TGTGCCAGCAGCCTGGCCGGGACTGAGATTTACGAGCAGTACTTC.

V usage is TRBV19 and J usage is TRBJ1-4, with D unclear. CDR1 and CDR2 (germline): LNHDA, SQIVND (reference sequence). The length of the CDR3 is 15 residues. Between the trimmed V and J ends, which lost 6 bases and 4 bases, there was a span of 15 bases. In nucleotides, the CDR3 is TGTGCCAGTAGCGTCCCAGGAGCGGTTAATGAAAAACTGTTTTTT. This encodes CASSVPGAVNEKLFF.

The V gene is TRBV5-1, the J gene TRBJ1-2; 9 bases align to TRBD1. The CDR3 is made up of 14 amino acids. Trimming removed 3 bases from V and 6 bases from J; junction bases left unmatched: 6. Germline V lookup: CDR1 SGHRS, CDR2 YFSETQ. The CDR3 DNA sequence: TGCGCCAGCAGCTCAACTGGGACAGGGAATGGCTACACCTTC. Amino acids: CASSSTGTGNGYTF. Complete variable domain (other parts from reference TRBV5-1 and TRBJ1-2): KAGVTQTPRYLIKTRGQQVTLSCSPISGHRSVSWYQQTPGQGLQFLFEYFSETQRNKGNFPGRFSGRQFSNSRSEMNVSTLELGDSALYLCASSSTGTGNGYTFGSGTRLTVV.

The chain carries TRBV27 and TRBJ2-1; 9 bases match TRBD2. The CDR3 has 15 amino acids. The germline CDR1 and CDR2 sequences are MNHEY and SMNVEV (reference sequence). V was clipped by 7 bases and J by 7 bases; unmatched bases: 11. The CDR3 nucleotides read TGTGCCAGCACCGATGTAGCGGGAGTGGGTAATGAGCAGTTCTTC. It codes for CASTDVAGVGNEQFF.

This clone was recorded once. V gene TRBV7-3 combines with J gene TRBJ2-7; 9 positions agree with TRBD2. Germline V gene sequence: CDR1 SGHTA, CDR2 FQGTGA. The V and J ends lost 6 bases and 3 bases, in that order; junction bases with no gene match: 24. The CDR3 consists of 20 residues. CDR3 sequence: CASRHRLEPRGRASVYEQYF. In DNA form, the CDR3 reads TGTGCCAGCAGACACCGCCTGGAGCCCCGCGGGAGGGCCAGTGTCTACGAGCAGTACTTC.

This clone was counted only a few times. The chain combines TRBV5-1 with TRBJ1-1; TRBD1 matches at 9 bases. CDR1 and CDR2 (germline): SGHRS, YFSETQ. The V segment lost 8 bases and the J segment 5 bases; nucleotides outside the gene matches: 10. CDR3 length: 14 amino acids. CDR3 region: CASSKTGGGTEAFF. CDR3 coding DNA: TGCGCCAGTAGTAAGACAGGGGGAGGAACTGAAGCTTTCTTT.

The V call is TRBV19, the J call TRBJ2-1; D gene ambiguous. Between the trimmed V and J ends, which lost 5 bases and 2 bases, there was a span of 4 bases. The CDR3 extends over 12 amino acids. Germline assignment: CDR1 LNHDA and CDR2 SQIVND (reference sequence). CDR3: CASSYAYNEQFF. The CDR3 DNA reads TGTGCCAGTAGTTATGCCTACAATGAGCAGTTCTTC.

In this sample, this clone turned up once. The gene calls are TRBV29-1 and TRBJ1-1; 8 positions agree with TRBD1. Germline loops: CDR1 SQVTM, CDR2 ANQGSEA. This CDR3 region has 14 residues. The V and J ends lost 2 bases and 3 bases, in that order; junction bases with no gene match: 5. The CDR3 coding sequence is TGCAGCGTTGAACGACAGGGACAGGACACTGAAGCTTTCTTT. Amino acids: CSVERQGQDTEAFF.

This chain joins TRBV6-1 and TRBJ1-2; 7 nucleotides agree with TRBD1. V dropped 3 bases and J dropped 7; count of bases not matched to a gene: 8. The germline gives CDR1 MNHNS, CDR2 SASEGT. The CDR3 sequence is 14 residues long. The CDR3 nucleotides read TGTGCCAGCAGTGAGCCGGGACAGAGGGCTGGCTACACCTTC. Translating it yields CASSEPGQRAGYTF.

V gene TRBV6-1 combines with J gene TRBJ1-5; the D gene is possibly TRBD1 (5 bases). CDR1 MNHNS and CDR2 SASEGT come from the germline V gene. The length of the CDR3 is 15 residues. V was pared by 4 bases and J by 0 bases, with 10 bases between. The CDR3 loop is CASSGDSYSNQPQHF. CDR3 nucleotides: TGTGCCAGCAGTGGCGACAGCTATAGCAATCAGCCCCAGCATTTT.

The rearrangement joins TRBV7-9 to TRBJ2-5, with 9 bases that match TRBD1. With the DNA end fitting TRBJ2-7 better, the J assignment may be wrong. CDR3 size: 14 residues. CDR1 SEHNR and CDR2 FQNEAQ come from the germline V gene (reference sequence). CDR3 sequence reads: CASSSGQGDHEQYF. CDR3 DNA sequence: TGTGCCAGCAGCTCGGGACAGGGTGACCACGAGCAGTACTTC.

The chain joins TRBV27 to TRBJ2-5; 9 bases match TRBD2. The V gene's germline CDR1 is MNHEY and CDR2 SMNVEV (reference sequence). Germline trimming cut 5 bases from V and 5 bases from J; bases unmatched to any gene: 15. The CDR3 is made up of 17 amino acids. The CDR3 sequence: CASSRLADPLWGETQYF. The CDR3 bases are TGTGCCAGCAGTAGACTAGCGGATCCTTTGTGGGGGGAGACCCAGTACTTC.